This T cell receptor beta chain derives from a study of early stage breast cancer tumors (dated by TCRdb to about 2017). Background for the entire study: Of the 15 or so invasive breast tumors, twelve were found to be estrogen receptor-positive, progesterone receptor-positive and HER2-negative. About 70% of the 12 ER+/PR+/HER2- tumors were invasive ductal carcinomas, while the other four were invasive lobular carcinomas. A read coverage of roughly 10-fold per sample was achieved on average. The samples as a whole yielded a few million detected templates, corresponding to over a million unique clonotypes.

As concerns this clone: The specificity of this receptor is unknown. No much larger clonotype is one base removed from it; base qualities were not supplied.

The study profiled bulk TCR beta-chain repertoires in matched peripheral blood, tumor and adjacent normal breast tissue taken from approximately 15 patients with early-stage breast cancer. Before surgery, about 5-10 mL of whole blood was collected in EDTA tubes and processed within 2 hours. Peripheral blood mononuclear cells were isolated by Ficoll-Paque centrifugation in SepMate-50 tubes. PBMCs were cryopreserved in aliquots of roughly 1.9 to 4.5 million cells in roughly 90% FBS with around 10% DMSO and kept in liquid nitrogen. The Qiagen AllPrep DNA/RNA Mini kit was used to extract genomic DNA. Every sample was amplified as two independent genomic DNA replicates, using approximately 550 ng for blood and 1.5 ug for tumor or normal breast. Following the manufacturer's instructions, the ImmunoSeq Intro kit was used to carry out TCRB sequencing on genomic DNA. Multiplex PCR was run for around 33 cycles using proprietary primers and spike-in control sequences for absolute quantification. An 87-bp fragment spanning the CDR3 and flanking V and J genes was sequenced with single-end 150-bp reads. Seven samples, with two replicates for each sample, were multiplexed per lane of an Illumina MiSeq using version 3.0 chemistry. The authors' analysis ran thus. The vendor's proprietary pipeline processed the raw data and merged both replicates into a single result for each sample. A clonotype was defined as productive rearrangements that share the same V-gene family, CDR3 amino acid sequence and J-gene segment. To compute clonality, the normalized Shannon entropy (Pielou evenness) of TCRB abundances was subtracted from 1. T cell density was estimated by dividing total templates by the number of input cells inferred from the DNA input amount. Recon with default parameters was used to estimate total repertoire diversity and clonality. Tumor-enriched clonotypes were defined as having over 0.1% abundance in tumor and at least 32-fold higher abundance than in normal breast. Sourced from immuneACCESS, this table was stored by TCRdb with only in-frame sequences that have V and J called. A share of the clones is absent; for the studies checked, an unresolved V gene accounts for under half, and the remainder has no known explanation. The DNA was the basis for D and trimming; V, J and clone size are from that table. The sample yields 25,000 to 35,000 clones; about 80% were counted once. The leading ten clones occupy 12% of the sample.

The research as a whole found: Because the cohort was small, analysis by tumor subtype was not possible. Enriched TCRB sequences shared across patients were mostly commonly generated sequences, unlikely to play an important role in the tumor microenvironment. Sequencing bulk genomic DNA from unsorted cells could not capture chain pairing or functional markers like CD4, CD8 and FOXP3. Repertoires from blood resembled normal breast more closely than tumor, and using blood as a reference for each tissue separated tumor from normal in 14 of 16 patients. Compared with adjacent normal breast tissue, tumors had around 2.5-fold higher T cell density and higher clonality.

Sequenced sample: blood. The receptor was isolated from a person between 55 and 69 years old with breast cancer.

The CDR3 amino acid sequence is: CASSRDRVGNTIYF. The nucleotide sequence is TGTGCCAGCTCCAGGGACAGGGTTGGAAACACCATATATTTT. The chain is made from TRBV7-8 and TRBJ1-3, and 9 bases in between align with TRBD1. As encoded in the germline V gene, CDR1 is SGHVS while CDR2 is FQNEAQ. From the cysteine up to the phenylalanine, the CDR3 has a length of 14 residues. Only the CDR3 DNA stays, 42 bases, in frame from base 1. The germline V and J ends show losses of 8 bases and 3 bases respectively, and no gene match explains 5 bases of the junction.